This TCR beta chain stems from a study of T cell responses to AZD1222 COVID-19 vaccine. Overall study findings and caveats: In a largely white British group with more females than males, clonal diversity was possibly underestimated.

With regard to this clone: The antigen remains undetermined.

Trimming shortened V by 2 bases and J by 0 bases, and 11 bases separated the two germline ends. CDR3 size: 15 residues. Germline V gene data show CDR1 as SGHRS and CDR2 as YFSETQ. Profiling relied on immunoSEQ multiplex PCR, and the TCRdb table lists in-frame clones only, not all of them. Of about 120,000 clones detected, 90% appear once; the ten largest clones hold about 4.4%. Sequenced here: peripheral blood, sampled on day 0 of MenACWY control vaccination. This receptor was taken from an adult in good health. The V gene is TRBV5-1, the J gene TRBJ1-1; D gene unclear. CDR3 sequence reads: CASSFLKGLNTEAFF. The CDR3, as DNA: TGCGCCAGCAGCTTCTTGAAGGGCTTGAACACTGAAGCTTTCTTT.